Detailed here is one T cell receptor beta chain. Its antigen remains unknown. These data come from a study of CD8 T cells in ankylosing spondylitis. V was pared by 1 base and J by 4 bases, with 7 bases of the junction left unmatched. CDR3 length equals 16 residues. CDR1 is LGHNA and CDR2 is YNFKEQ in the germline V gene. Each CDR3 protein gets one entry after TCRdb re-called the 5' RACE reads with MiXCR. The data contain about 220,000 distinct CDR3 sequences, roughly 25% of them singletons. General study results and limits: Fewer than ten highly homologous variants made up a TCR beta motif that seemed to typify ankylosing spondylitis blood. Significant enrichment of disease-linked clones was reported in matched ankylosing spondylitis synovial fluid. In synovial fluid and blood from reactive arthritis, some motif variants were previously reported. Clones linked to the disease showed a CD8+ phenotype. They occurred at relatively low frequencies in peripheral blood.

The source material was blood, either unsorted or a sorted T cell fraction (not recorded which). This rearrangement joins TRBV4-2 to TRBJ2-1; 7 bases are shared with TRBD2. This TCR derives from a male donor with ankylosing spondylitis or in good health (not recorded which). In DNA, the CDR3 is TGTGCCAGCAGCCAAGTCGCCGGGGGGATGTACAATGAGCAGTTCTTC. This translates into CASSQVAGGMYNEQFF.